This entry is about one T cell receptor beta chain. Its cognate antigen has yet to be identified. One base away there is no much larger clone; base qualities are not given. Inclusive of the bounding cysteine and phenylalanine, the CDR3 is 15 residues long. Only the CDR3 DNA stays, 45 bases, in frame from base 1. The trim is 8 bases for V and 2 bases for J, with a gap of 19 bases between the germline ends. Taken from the germline V gene, the CDR1 and CDR2 loops are SQVTM and ANQGSEA. These data belong to a study of STAT5B mutations in CD4+ large granular lymphocyte leukemia (dated by TCRdb to the early 2020s). Broadly, across the study: Among the healthy controls, the CDR3 'QG' motif was associated with a particular HLA allele. The study compared the TCRbeta repertoires of patients with CD4+ T-cell large granular lymphocyte leukemia against the TCRbeta repertoires of healthy blood donors. Flow cytometry on FACSCanto II or FACSVerse confirmed that purified fractions exceeded 95% purity among lymphocytes.

Buffy coats from some 36 blood donors, supplied by the Finnish Red Cross blood service, were used as healthy controls. All TCR-sequenced material derived from peripheral blood: patient blood samples and healthy donor buffy coats. Ficoll-Hypaque gradient centrifugation was used to isolate peripheral blood mononuclear cells. CD4+ cells were magnetically purified from the buffy coats of healthy controls. Genomic DNA was extracted with the Gentra Puregene Cell and Tissue kit and quantified on a Qubit 2.0 fluorometer. The immunoSEQ assay at survey resolution was applied to genomic DNA for sequencing of TCRbeta rearrangements. The authors' pipeline ran thus. A lowest detectable productive clonotype frequency of 2.59 x 10-5 was observed in the TCR sequencing data. Only productive TCRbeta rearrangements, defined as complete and in-frame sequences, were included in the analyses. Simpson clonality, calculated in the immunoSEQ Analyzer version 3.0, was used as the measure of sample clonality. Clones were categorized by frequency as very rare, small, medium, large (1-20%) or hyperexpanded (>20%). Generation probabilities were estimated with OLGA 1.2.3, V-gene circos plots were made with VDJtools, specificities were looked up in VDJdb, and CDR3 motifs were identified with GLIPH. TCRdb provides this immuneACCESS table in a form limited to in-frame rearrangements. Some clones are lacking; in checked studies, under half of them reflect an unresolved V gene, and why the rest are absent is not known. The V and J calls and the clone size are those of that table, but D and trimming were determined from the DNA. The table for this sample lists about 35,000 clones; approximately 71% of them were counted only once. The ten largest account for 1.5% to 2% of the sample.

The study at large found these results: Compared with healthy CD4+ repertoires, CD4-sorted patient repertoires appeared more clonal, and this difference remained even after the putative leukemic clones were removed. TRBV06-family usage was enriched among the top patient clones (8/27) compared with healthy controls (2/35). Main leukemic clonotypes were private to each patient, although about 25% appeared at low frequency in other patients' non-leukemic repertoires. Data were not HLA-matched; higher clonality in CD4+ versus CD8+ T-LGLL could reflect the relatively small sample size.

Source material: CD4+ T cells from blood buffy coats. The sequence is built from TRBV29-1 and TRBJ2-1, with no D gene named confidently. The receptor was derived from a human donor in good health. The CDR3 has the sequence CSTDQPFGTYNEQFF. The sequenced DNA: TGCAGCACTGATCAGCCCTTTGGGACCTACAATGAGCAGTTCTTC.